The TCR beta chain described here comes from a study of blood T cell repertoires in COVID-19. Using immunoSEQ multiplex PCR, the repertoire was profiled, and TCRdb retains in-frame clones only, with some absent. The repertoire holds roughly 220,000 clones, 88% seen once, with just over 2.5% in the top ten. The study assigned cohorts using participant-reported clinical history. Sequenced input: PBMCs or T cells enriched from blood (not recorded which). This clonotype was sampled from a woman aged 25 to 45 who had recovered from COVID-19.

In DNA form, the CDR3 reads TGTGCCAGCAGCCCAGGACAGGGAGGGACTGAAGCTTTCTTT. It specifies CASSPGQGGTEAFF. V gene TRBV27 combines with J gene TRBJ1-1, with TRBD1 matching 8 bases. J was trimmed by 5 bases and V by 6 bases; bases with no gene match: 8. Germline CDR1 is MNHEY and CDR2 is SMNVEV (reference sequence). The CDR3 has 14 amino acids.